This T cell receptor (beta chain) was captured by sequencing in a study of beta chain features in type 1 diabetes. Study conclusions and caveats: Among all four CD4+ subsets, Type 1 diabetes patients had TCRB CDR3s that were moderately but significantly shorter.

This clone came up a few times. Its antigen remains unknown. Each of the CD4+ naive, central memory, regulatory and stem cell-like memory populations was sorted via CD45RO/CCR7/CD25/CD127/CD95/CD27. Germline CDR1 SQVTM, CDR2 ANQGSEA. J lost 5 bases, V lost 3 bases, and 5 bases had no gene match. CDR3 length: 14 amino acids. Expressed TCRB transcripts were sequenced because the entire RNA isolate underwent reverse transcription. Produced via immunoSEQ multiplex PCR; TCRdb's table is partial and in-frame only. The sample shows about 340,000 clones, 13% of them seen only once. The sequencing input was naive CD4+ T cells from blood. The TCR sequence derives from a woman aged 18-35 years with type 1 diabetes. The chain couples TRBV29-1 to TRBJ2-7, with TRBD2 matching over 12 bases. For the CDR3, the DNA is TGCAGCGTTGACCTAGCGGGAGGGCCTCACGAGCAGTACTTC. The encoded protein is CSVDLAGGPHEQYF.